These 10 T cell receptor beta chains share one sample of origin, sequenced in a study of CD8 T cells in ankylosing spondylitis. These receptors' antigens are unknown. General study points: What appeared characteristic of ankylosing spondylitis blood was a TCR beta motif of eight highly homologous variants.

One entry per CDR3 protein, called by TCRdb with MiXCR from the 5' RACE reads. This sample carries 220,000 or so distinct CDR3 sequences, around 20% of them seen once, and the ten largest clones take roughly 43%. What was sequenced was blood, either unsorted or a sorted T cell fraction (not recorded which). The receptors here all came from a male donor with ankylosing spondylitis.

V is TRBV4-3 and J is TRBJ2-7; maybe TRBD2 (5 bases). Trimming removed 0 bases from V and 7 bases from J, with 16 bases in between. This CDR3 has 15 amino acids. Per the germline V gene, CDR1 is LGHNA and CDR2 is YSLEER. The CDR3 nucleotides read TGCGCCAGCAGCCAAGATCACCGCCCCGGACTTGAGCAGTACTTC. Translating gives CASSQDHRPGLEQYF.

The chain's CDR3 is CASSYATGGYNEQFF. The CDR3 DNA follows: TGTGCCAGCAGTTACGCGACAGGGGGCTACAATGAGCAGTTCTTC. The genes are TRBV6-2 or TRBV6-3 and TRBJ2-1; 9 bases line up with TRBD1. The ends lost 2 bases at V and 3 bases at J; junction bases unmatched: 2. Germline CDR1 and CDR2: MNHEY and SVGEGT. The CDR3 is made up of 15 amino acids.

The V call is TRBV2, the J call TRBJ2-5; D possibly matches TRBD1 or TRBD2 (5 bases each). This CDR3 comprises 15 residues. CDR1 SNHLY and CDR2 FYNNEI come from the germline V gene. V was shortened by 7 bases and J by 2 bases, with 17 bases between the two germline ends. The CDR3: CASNRGRDGQETQYF. CDR3 DNA sequence: TGTGCCAGCAATCGGGGTCGGGACGGGCAAGAGACCCAGTACTTC.

The chain couples TRBV12-3 or TRBV12-4 to TRBJ2-3; D gene unclear. Trimming left V 6 bases short and J 2 bases short, with 15 bases between. The CDR3 length is 15 residues. CDR3 coding DNA: TGTGCCAGCAGCCCCGCGCTACTCCACACAGATACGCAGTATTTT. Its translation: CASSPALLHTDTQYF.

V and J are TRBV27 and TRBJ2-7, with 9 bases identical to TRBD1. CDR3 size: 15 residues. V lost 3 bases to trimming and J lost 0 bases; unmatched junction nucleotides: 3. From germline, CDR1 is MNHEY and CDR2 SMNVEV (reference sequence). The DNA for the CDR3 is TGTGCCAGCAGTTTGACAGGGGGGAGCTCCTACGAGCAGTACTTC. It yields the protein CASSLTGGSSYEQYF.

This clonotype has at least ten counts. V usage is TRBV5-1 and J usage is TRBJ2-7; the D is unclear. The CDR3 is 12 residues long. V lost 2 bases, J lost 6 bases, and 9 bases lay in between. Germline-derived CDR1 and CDR2 are SGHRS and YFSETQ. The CDR3 DNA is TGCGCCAGCAGCTTAAAGGGTGCCGAGCAGTACTTC. Residues: CASSLKGAEQYF. Full variable domain (outside the CDR3, taken from reference TRBV5-1 and TRBJ2-7): KAGVTQTPRYLIKTRGQQVTLSCSPISGHRSVSWYQQTPGQGLQFLFEYFSETQRNKGNFPGRFSGRQFSNSRSEMNVSTLELGDSALYLCASSLKGAEQYFGPGTRLTVT.

This sequence joins TRBV2 and TRBJ2-7; a weak D match, TRBD1 (5 bases). The CDR3 length is 15 residues. The germline V and J ends were trimmed by 6 bases and 5 bases, with 20 bases remaining between them. Germline V CDR1 and CDR2: SNHLY, FYNNEI. The CDR3 reads CASSDEDISPDEQYF. The CDR3 DNA reads as TGTGCCAGCAGCGACGAGGACATTAGTCCCGACGAGCAGTACTTC.

The chain joins TRBV13 to TRBJ1-4; no firm D call. Germline CDR1 and CDR2: PRHDT and FYEKMQ (reference sequence). The CDR3 sequence is 14 residues long. V lost 8 bases and J lost 0, with 10 bases in between. The CDR3 DNA sequence: TGTGCCAGCGCTGGTTCTCCAACTAATGAAAAACTGTTTTTT. Translated: CASAGSPTNEKLFF.

The chain joins TRBV5-6 to TRBJ2-3; 7 bases line up with TRBD1. The CDR3 is made up of 14 amino acids. CDR1 is SGHDT and CDR2 is YYEEEE in the germline V gene. With V trimmed by 0 bases and J by 6 bases, 4 bases remained unmatched. The CDR3 region is CASSLGGRGDTQYF. CDR3 coding DNA: TGTGCCAGCAGCTTGGGGGGCAGGGGGGATACGCAGTATTTT.

The chain is built from TRBV6-6 and TRBJ2-7; possibly TRBD1 for D (5 bases). CDR1 MNHNY and CDR2 SVGAGI come from the germline V gene (reference sequence). This CDR3 contains 11 residues. Trimming removed 6 bases at V and 7 bases at J, with 10 bases between. CDR3 region: CASSPGAEQYF. In DNA, the CDR3 is TGTGCCAGCAGCCCTGGGGCTGAGCAGTACTTC.